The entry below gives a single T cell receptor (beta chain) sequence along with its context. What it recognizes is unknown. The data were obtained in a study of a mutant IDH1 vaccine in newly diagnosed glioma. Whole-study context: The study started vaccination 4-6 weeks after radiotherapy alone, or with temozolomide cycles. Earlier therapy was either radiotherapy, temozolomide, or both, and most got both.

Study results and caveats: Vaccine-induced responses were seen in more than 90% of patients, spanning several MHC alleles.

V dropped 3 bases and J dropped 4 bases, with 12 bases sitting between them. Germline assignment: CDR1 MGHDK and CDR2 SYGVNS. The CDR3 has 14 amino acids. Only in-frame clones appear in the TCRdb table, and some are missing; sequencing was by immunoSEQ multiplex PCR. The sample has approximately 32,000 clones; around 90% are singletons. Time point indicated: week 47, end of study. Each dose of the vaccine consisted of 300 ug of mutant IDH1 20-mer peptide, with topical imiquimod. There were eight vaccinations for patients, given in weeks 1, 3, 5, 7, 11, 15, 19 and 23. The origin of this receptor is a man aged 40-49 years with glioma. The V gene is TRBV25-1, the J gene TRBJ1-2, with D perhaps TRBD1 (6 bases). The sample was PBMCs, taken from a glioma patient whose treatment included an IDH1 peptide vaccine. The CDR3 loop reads CASSELDSGYGYTF. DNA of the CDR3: TGTGCCAGCAGTGAGCTGGACAGCGGCTATGGCTACACCTTC.